The 6 T cell receptor beta chains below come from one sample, sequenced in a study of response to subunit inactivated influenza vaccine. TCRdb fed the RT-PCR reads into MiXCR, producing one record per CDR3 protein. This table has approximately 520,000 distinct CDR3 sequences, 15% to 20% appearing once. This material consisted of CD4+ T cells sorted from PBMCs, taken roughly 24 months after vaccination. These receptors originate from a man between 50 and 69 years old who received an inactivated influenza vaccine.

This clonotype was seen at least ten times. The chain carries TRBV6-1 and TRBJ2-3, with 8 bases identical to TRBD2. Germline V gives CDR1 MNHNS, CDR2 SASEGT. V dropped 6 bases and J dropped 2; count of bases not matched to a gene: 7. The CDR3 extends over 15 amino acids. CDR3 amino acids: CASSGTSGYTDTQYF. The DNA for the CDR3 is TGTGCCAGCAGCGGAACTAGCGGCTACACAGATACGCAGTATTTT.

This clonotype was detected ten times or more. The chain recombines TRBV12-3 or TRBV12-4 with TRBJ2-1; the D is unclear. This CDR3 comprises 17 residues. Trimming stripped 5 bases from V and 1 base from J, with 18 bases between. CDR3 protein: CASSRGAMGRSYNEQFF. For the CDR3, the DNA is TGTGCCAGCAGTCGCGGCGCCATGGGCAGATCCTACAATGAGCAGTTCTTC.

This clonotype was picked up many times. The chain recombines TRBV12-3 or TRBV12-4 with TRBJ2-1; 11 bases line up with TRBD1. This CDR3 region has 14 residues. V dropped 6 bases and J dropped 6; count of bases not matched to a gene: 4. The DNA for the CDR3 is TGTGCCAGCAGCTTGGGGACAGGGGGCAATGAGCAGTTCTTC. Residues: CASSLGTGGNEQFF.

This clonotype showed up just a few times. This chain links TRBV20-1 with TRBJ2-7; D is unclear. The ends were cut back, 0 bases at V and 6 bases at J, with 12 bases in the middle. Looked up from germline, CDR1 is DFQATT and CDR2 is SNEGSKA (reference sequence). This CDR3 spans 13 amino acids. CDR3 coding DNA: TGCAGTGCTAGAGATGTCAGATTTGGCGAGCAGTACTTC. Translation gives CSARDVRFGEQYF.

The V call is TRBV7-3, the J call TRBJ2-3; perhaps TRBD2 as D (6 bases). CDR3 length equals 15 residues. Trimming removed 4 bases at V and 0 bases at J, with 11 bases between. CDR1 is SGHTA and CDR2 is FQGTGA in the germline V gene. CDR3 sequence reads: CASSYGGDSTDTQYF. In DNA form, the CDR3 reads TGTGCCAGCAGCTATGGCGGGGATAGCACAGATACGCAGTATTTT.

At least ten counts were recorded for this clonotype. CDR3 protein: CASSRLTSRPLEQYF. Written as DNA, the CDR3 is TGTGCCAGCAGCCGCCTTACTAGCCGTCCCCTCGAGCAGTACTTC. The chain is built from TRBV4-2 and TRBJ2-7; D perhaps matches TRBD2 (6 bases). This CDR3 has 15 amino acids. Germline-derived CDR1 and CDR2 are LGHNA and YNFKEQ. Trimming left V 4 bases short and J 6 bases short, with 19 bases between.